This T cell receptor (beta chain) was recorded in a study of T cells of healthy individuals. The table lists this clonotype with a few counts. TCRdb re-called the 5' RACE reads through MiXCR, storing one row per CDR3 protein. The table lists 63,000 or so distinct CDR3 sequences, around 15% of them singletons. V was trimmed by 6 bases and J by 0 bases, leaving 15 bases between them. This CDR3 is 14 amino acids long. Germline CDR1 is DFQATT and CDR2 is SNEGSKA (reference sequence). The rearrangement links TRBV20-1 to TRBJ2-7; TRBD2 might be the D (6 bases). This TCR derives from a human donor in good health. The CDR3 DNA reads as TGCAGTGCCCCGAGGCGCGGGACCTCCTACGAGCAGTACTTC. Amino acids: CSAPRRGTSYEQYF.